This T cell receptor (beta chain) emerged from a study of control samples from healthy donors and cancer patients. Data came from immunoSEQ multiplex PCR; TCRdb stores just in-frame clones and leaves some out. The sample carries around 70,000 clones, around 90% recorded once. The CDR3 is 14 amino acids. Germline lookup yields CDR1 MDHEN and CDR2 SYDVKM. V dropped 6 bases and J dropped 3 bases, with 11 bases sitting between them. The sequence came from a woman aged 45-59 years with colorectal cancer. The sample comprised PBMCs. This rearrangement joins TRBV28 to TRBJ1-4; tentative D call: TRBD1 (5 bases). As DNA, the CDR3 is TGTGCCAGCAGGCAACAGGATTCTAATGAAAAACTGTTTTTT. Amino acids: CASRQQDSNEKLFF.